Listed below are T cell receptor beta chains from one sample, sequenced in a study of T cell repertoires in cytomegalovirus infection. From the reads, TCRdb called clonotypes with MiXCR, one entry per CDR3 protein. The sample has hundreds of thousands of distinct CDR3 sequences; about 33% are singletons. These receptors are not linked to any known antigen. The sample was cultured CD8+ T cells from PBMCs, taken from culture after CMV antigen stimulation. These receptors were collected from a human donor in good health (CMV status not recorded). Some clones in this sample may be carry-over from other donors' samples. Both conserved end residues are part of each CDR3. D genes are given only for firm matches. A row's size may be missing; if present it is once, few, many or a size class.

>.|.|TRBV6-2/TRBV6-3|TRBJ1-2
TGTGCCAGCAGTGGAGGGACCTGGTGGGATGGCTACACCTTC
CASSGGTWWDGYTF
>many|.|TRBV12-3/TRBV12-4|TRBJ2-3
TGTGCCAGCAGTTTGTTAGGGCGCACAGATACGCAGTATTTT
CASSLLGRTDTQYF
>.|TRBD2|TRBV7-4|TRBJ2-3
TGTGTCAGCATCCATAGCGGGGGTTACACAGATACGCAGTATTTT
CVSIHSGGYTDTQYF
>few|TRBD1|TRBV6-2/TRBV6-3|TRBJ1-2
TGTGCCAGCAGTAAGGACGACAGGGCCTATGGCTACACCTTC
CASSKDDRAYGYTF
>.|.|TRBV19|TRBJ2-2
TGTGCCAGTAGTATGGGACACACGAACACCGGGGAGCTGTTTTTT
CASSMGHTNTGELFF
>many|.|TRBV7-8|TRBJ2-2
TGTGCCAGCAGCGCTACAAAATCCGGGGAGCTGTTTTTT
CASSATKSGELFF
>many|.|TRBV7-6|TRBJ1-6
TGTGCCAGCAGCTTAGCTGCTCGGGGCAATAATTCACCCCTCCACTTT
CASSLAARGNNSPLHF
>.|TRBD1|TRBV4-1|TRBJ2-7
TGCGCCAGCAGCCAAGATAGGGACAGGGGCTACGAGCAGTACTTC
CASSQDRDRGYEQYF
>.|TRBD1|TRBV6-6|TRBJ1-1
TGTGCCAGCTACCGGGACAGGGGGAACACTGAAGCTTTCTTT
CASYRDRGNTEAFF
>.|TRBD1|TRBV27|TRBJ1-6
TGTGCCAGCGGACGAAGTCAGGGGGTGAGGGTTGGCTCCTATAATTCACCCCTCCACTTT
CASGRSQGVRVGSYNSPLHF
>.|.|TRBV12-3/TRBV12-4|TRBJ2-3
TGTGCCAGCAGTCAGAAAGGGGTAGGGGCAGATACGCAGTATTTT
CASSQKGVGADTQYF
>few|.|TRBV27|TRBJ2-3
TGTGCCAGCAGTTTATCCCCGGACTTCCTTACGCAGTATTTT
CASSLSPDFLTQYF
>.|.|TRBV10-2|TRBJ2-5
TGCGCCAGCATTCCCGAGGGGGAAGACGTAAAAGAGACCCAGTACTTC
CASIPEGEDVKETQYF
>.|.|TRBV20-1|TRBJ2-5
TGCAGTGCAGAAGGGGACCTCCAAGAGACCCAGTACTTC
CSAEGDLQETQYF
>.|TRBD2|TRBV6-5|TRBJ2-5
TGTGCAGCTCTGGGTAGCGGGGGAGAGACCCAGTACTTC
CAALGSGGETQYF
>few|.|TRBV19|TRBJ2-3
TGTGCCAGTAGTATACTTTCCCGGGCCTCCCACTACGATACGCAGTATTTT
CASSILSRASHYDTQYF